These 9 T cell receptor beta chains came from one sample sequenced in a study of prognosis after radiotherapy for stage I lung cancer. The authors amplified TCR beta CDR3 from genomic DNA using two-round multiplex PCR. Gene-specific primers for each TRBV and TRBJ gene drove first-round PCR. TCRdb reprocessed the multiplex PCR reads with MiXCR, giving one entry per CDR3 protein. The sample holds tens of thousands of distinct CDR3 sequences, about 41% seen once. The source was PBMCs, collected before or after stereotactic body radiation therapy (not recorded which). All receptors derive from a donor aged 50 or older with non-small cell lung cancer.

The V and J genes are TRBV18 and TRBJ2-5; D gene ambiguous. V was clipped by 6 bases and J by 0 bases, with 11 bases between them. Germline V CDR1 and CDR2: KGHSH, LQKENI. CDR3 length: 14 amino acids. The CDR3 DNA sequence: TGTGCCAGCTCTAGGTATGGGGACCAAGAGACCCAGTACTTC. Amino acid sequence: CASSRYGDQETQYF.

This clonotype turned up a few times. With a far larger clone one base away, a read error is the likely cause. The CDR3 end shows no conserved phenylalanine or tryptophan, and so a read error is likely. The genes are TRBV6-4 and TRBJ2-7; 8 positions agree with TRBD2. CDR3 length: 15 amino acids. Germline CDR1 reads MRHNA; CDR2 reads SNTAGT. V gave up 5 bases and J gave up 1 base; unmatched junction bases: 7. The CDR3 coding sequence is TGTGCCAGCAGTAACCGGGAGGGATTTTCCTACGAGCAGTACCTC. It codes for CASSNREGFSYEQYL.

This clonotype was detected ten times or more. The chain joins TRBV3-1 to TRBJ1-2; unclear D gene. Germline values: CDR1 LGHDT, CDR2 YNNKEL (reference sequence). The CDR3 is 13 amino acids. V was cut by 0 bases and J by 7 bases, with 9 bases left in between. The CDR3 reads CASSQEVRSGYTF. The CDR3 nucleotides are TGTGCCAGCAGCCAAGAAGTAAGAAGTGGCTACACCTTC.

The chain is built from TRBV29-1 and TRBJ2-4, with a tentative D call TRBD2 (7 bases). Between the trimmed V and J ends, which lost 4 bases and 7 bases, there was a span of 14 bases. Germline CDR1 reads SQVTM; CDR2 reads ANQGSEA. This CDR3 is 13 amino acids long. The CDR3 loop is CSVGGGRANIQYF. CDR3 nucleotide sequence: TGCAGCGTTGGCGGGGGCAGGGCGAACATTCAGTACTTC.

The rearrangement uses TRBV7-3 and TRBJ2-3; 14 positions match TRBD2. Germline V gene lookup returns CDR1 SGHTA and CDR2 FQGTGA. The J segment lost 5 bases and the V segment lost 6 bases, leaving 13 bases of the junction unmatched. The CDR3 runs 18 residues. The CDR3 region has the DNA TGTGCCAGCAGGAACCCGGGACTAGCGGGAGAGAAACTAGATACGCAGTATTTT. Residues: CASRNPGLAGEKLDTQYF.

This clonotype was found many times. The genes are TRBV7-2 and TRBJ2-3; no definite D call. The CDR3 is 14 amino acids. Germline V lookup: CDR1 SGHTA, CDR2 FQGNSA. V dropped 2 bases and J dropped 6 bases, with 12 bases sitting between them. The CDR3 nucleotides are TGTGCCAGCAGCTTATCCCCGCAGGTCGATACGCAGTATTTT. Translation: CASSLSPQVDTQYF.

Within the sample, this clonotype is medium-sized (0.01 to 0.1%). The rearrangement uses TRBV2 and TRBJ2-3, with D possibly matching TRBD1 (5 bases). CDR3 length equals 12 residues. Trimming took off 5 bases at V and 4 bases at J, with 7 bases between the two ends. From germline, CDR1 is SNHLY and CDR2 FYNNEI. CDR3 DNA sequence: TGTGCCAGCAGTAGGGGATCAGATACGCAGTATTTT. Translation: CASSRGSDTQYF.

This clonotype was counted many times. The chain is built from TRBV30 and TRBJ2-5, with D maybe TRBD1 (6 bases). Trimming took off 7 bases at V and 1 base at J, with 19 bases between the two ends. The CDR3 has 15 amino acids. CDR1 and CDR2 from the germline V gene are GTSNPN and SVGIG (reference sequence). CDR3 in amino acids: CASKSKGVSQETQYF. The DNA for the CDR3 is TGTGCCTCAAAGTCGAAGGGGGTGAGCCAAGAGACCCAGTACTTC.

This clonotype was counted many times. The CDR3 protein is CASSYTRQVSYNSPLHF. The CDR3, as DNA: TGTGCCAGCAGTTACACCAGACAGGTCTCCTATAATTCACCCCTCCACTTT. V is TRBV6-5 and J is TRBJ1-6; a possible D gene is TRBD1 (6 bases). V was shortened by 2 bases and J by 0 bases, with 11 bases between the two germline ends. CDR3 length: 17 amino acids. Germline V gene sequence: CDR1 MNHEY, CDR2 SVGAGI.